This T cell receptor (beta chain) was observed in a study of blood T cell repertoires in COVID-19. Study details: Donors in the United States, Italy and Spain gave samples during acute or convalescent COVID-19. In each case, the material was cDNA or gDNA derived from T cells, B-cell-depleted T cells, or PBMCs.

Per the authors' pipeline: Quantification of nucleated cells was approximated via reference gene primer amplification. Assay used: immunoSEQ multiplex PCR; TCRdb lists only in-frame clones, some missing. V and J calls and clone size follow that table, whereas D and trimming were derived from the DNA. Of roughly 84,000 clones detected, about four fifths appear once; the ten largest clones hold 12%. V was shortened by 4 bases and J by 7 bases, with 16 bases between the two germline ends. CDR1 and CDR2 (germline): SQVTM, ANQGSEA. The CDR3 is 13 amino acids. The rearrangement uses TRBV29-1 and TRBJ1-2; no clear D. The source is a woman in her thirties or forties with active or convalescent COVID-19. Source material: peripheral blood. As DNA, the CDR3 is TGCAGCGTTGGAGGGCAGGCCTCCGCTGGCTACACCTTC. Its protein is CSVGGQASAGYTF.